This T cell receptor (beta chain) was found in a study of blood T cell repertoires in COVID-19. Study background: In each case, the material was cDNA or gDNA derived from T cells, B-cell-depleted T cells, or PBMCs.

Turning to this clone: Compared with germline, one end of the junction differs, possibly owing to a read error.

Profiled with immunoSEQ multiplex PCR; TCRdb holds only in-frame clones, not every one. The sample lists 400,000 to 550,000 clones; about 89% were seen once. The V gene's germline CDR1 is SGHRS and CDR2 YFSETQ. CDR3 size: 14 residues. Sequences were obtained from peripheral blood. J is TRBJ2-5 and V is TRBV5-1, with 7 positions matching TRBD2. The receptor was derived from a woman younger than 45 with acute or convalescent COVID-19. Here the CDR3 reads CASSFGEAGIGGDF. The CDR3 nucleotides read TGCGCCAGCAGCTTCGGTGAAGCGGGGATCGGAGGAGACTTC.